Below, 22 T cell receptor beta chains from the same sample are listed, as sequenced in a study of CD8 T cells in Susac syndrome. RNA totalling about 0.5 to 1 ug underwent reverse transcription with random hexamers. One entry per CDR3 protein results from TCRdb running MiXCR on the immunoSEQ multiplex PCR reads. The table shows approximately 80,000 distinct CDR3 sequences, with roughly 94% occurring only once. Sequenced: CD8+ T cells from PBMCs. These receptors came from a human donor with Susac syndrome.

The CDR3 reads CASSTSSRGGFTDTQYF. In nucleotides, the CDR3 is TGTGCCAGCAGTACTTCCTCGCGGGGGGGCTTTACAGATACGCAGTATTTT. This rearrangement joins TRBV12-3 or TRBV12-4 to TRBJ2-3, with 9 nucleotides matching TRBD2. J gave up 3 bases and V 5 bases, and 12 bases lay outside the gene matches. This CDR3 spans 17 amino acids.

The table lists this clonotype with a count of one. DNA for the CDR3: TGCAGCGTTGTTGTCTCCTCAGAGGGCAATCAGCCCCAGCATTTT. This gives the protein CSVVVSSEGNQPQHF. The chain links TRBV29-1 to TRBJ1-5; unclear D gene. The CDR3 is made up of 15 amino acids. Germline-derived CDR1 and CDR2 are SQVTM and ANQGSEA. Trimming took 4 bases from V and 2 from J, leaving 15 bases between them. The full variable domain, in which reference TRBV29-1 and TRBJ1-5 provide the parts outside the CDR3, is SAVISQKPSRDICQRGTSLTIQCQVDSQVTMMFWYRQQPGQSLTLIATANQGSEATYESGFVIDKFPISRPNLTFSTLTVSNMSPEDSSIYLCSVVVSSEGNQPQHFGDGTRLSIL.

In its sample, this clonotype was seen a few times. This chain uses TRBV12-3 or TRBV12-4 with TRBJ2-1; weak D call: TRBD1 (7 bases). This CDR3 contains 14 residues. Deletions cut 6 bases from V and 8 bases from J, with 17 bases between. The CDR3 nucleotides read TGTGCCAGCAGCCCTAGCGAGGGGGCCCATGAGCAGTTCTTC. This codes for CASSPSEGAHEQFF.

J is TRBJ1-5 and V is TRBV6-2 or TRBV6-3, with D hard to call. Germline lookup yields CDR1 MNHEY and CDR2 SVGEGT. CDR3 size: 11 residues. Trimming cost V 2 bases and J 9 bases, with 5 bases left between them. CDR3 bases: TGTGCCAGCAGTTACGGGTGGCCCCAGCATTTT. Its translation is CASSYGWPQHF.

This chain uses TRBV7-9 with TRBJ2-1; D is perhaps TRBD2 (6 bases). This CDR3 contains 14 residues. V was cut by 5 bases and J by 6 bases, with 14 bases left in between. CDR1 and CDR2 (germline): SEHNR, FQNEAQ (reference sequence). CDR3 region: CASSDGSGINEQFF. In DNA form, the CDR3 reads TGTGCCAGCAGCGATGGTAGCGGAATCAATGAGCAGTTCTTC.

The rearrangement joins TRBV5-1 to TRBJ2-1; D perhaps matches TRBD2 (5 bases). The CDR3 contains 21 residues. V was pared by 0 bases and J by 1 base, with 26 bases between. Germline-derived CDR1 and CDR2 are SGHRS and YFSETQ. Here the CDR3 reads CASSLAWPESGKGGSYNEQFF. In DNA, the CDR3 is TGCGCCAGCAGCTTGGCCTGGCCGGAGAGTGGGAAAGGCGGGTCCTACAATGAGCAGTTCTTC.

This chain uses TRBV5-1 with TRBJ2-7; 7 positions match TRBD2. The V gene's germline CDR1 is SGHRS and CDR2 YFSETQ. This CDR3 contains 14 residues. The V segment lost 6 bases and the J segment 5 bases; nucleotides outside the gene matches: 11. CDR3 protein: CASTERGLIDEQYF. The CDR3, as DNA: TGCGCCAGCACCGAGCGGGGTCTTATCGACGAGCAGTACTTC. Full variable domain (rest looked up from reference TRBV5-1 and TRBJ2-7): KAGVTQTPRYLIKTRGQQVTLSCSPISGHRSVSWYQQTPGQGLQFLFEYFSETQRNKGNFPGRFSGRQFSNSRSEMNVSTLELGDSALYLCASTERGLIDEQYFGPGTRLTVT.

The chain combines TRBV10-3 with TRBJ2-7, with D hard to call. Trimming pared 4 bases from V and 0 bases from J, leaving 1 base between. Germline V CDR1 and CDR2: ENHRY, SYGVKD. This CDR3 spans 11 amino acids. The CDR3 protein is CAISVSYEQYF. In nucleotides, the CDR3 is TGTGCCATCAGTGTCTCCTACGAGCAGTACTTC.

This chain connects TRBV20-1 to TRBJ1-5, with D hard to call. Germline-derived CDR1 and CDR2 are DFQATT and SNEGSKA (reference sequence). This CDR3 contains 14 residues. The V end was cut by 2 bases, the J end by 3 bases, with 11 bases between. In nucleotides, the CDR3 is TGCAGTGCTAGATCTCGGAGCCTCAATCAGCCCCAGCATTTT. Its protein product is CSARSRSLNQPQHF.

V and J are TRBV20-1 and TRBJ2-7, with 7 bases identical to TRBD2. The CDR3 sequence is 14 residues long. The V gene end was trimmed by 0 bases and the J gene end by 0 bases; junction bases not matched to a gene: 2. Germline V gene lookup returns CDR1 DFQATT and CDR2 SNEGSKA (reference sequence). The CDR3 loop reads CSAREAGDSYEQYF. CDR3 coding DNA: TGCAGTGCTAGAGAGGCGGGGGACTCCTACGAGCAGTACTTC.

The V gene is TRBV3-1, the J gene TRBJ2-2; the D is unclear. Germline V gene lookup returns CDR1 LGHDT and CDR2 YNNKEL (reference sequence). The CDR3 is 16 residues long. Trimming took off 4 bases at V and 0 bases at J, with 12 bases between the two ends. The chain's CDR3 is CASSLPGFANTGELFF. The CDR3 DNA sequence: TGTGCCAGCAGCCTACCCGGGTTTGCGAACACCGGGGAGCTGTTTTTT.

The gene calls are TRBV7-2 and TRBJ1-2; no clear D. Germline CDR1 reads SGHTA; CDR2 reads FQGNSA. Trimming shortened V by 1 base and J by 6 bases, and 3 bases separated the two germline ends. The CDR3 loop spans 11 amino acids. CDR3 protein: CASSLGHGYTF. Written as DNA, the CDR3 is TGTGCCAGCAGCTTAGGGCATGGCTACACCTTC.

CDR3 in amino acids: CAWSRIQAGGTSGANVLTF. In nucleotides, the CDR3 is TGTGCCTGGAGCCGGATACAAGCGGGGGGTACGTCTGGGGCCAACGTCCTGACTTTC. The chain carries TRBV30 and TRBJ2-6; TRBD2 aligns across 9 bases. Germline V lookup: CDR1 GTSNPN, CDR2 SVGIG (reference sequence). The CDR3 is 19 residues long. V lost 3 bases, J lost 1 base, and 13 bases stayed unmatched.

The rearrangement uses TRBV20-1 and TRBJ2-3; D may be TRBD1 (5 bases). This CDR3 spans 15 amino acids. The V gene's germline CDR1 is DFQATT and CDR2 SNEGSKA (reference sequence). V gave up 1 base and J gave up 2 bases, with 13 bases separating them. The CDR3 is CSARVTTALTDTQYF. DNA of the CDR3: TGCAGTGCTAGAGTGACGACAGCTCTCACAGATACGCAGTATTTT.

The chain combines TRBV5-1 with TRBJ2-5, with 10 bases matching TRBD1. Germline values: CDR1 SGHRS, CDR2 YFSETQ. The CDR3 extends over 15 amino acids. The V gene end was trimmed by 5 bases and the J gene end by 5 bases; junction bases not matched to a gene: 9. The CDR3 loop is CASSFSTGGVETQYF. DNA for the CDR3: TGCGCCAGCAGTTTTTCGACAGGGGGCGTGGAGACCCAGTACTTC.

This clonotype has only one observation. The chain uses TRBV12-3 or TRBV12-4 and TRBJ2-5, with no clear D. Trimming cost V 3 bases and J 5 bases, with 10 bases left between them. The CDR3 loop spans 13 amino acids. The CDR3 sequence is CASSFDPEETQYF. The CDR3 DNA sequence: TGTGCCAGCAGTTTCGATCCGGAGGAGACCCAGTACTTC.

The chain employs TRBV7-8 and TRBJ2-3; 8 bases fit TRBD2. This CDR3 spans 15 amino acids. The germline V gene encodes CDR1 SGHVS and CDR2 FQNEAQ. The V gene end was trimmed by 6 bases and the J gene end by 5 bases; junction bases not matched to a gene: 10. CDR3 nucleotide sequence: TGTGCCAGCAGGGTGACAAGCGGGGGACAAGATACGCAGTATTTT. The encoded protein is CASRVTSGGQDTQYF. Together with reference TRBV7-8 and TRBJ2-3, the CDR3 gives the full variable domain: GAGVSQSPRYKVAKRGQDVALRCDPISGHVSLFWYQQALGQGPEFLTYFQNEAQLDKSGLPSDRFFAERPEGSVSTLKIQRTQQEDSAVYLCASRVTSGGQDTQYFGPGTRLTVL.

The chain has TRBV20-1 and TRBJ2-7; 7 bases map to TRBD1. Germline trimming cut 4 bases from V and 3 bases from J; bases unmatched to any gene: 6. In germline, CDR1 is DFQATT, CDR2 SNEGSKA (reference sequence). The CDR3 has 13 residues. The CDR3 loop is CSANRDSVYEQYF. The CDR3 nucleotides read TGCAGTGCTAACCGGGACAGCGTCTACGAGCAGTACTTC.

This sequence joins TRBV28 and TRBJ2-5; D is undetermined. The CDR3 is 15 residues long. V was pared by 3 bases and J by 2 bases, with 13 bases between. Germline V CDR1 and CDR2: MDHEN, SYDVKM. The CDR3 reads CASSLGNSAQETQYF. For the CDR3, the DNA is TGTGCCAGCAGTTTGGGCAACTCGGCTCAAGAGACCCAGTACTTC.

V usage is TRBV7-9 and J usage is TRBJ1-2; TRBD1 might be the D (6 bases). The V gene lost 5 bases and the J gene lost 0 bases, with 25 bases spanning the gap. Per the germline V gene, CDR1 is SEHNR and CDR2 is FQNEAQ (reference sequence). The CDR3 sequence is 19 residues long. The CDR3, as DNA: TGTGCCAGCAGCCCCCCCCGGGACCCCAAGGGGGTTTCTAACTATGGCTACACCTTC. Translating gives CASSPPRDPKGVSNYGYTF.

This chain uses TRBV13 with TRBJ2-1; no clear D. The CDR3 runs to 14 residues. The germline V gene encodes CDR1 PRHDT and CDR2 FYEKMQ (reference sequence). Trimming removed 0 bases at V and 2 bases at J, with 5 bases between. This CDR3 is CASSLGAAYNEQFF. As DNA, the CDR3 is TGTGCCAGCAGCTTAGGAGCCGCCTACAATGAGCAGTTCTTC.

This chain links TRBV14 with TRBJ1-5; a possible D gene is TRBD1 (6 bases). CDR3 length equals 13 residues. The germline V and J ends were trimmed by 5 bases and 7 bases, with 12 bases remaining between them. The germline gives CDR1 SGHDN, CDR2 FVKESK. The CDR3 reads CASSSKGGQPQHF. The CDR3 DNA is TGTGCCAGCAGCTCAAAAGGGGGACAGCCCCAGCATTTT.